This T cell receptor (beta chain) emerged from a study of T cell repertoires in cytomegalovirus infection. Study overall: Both a matching HLA type and CMV infection were indicated by public TCR beta signatures. Points from the study as a whole: People with CMV and the relevant HLA were identified by cumulative public TCR beta family frequency. The study found HLA-C-restricted CMV-specific TCR beta clonotypes dominating the ex vivo response.

TCRdb recomputed calls from the reads with MiXCR, one row per CDR3 protein. The sample includes 120,000 to 150,000 distinct CDR3 sequences, roughly 6% of them seen just once. This clonotype was detected many times. Its antigen is not identified. There are 17 residues in the CDR3. The V gene lost 4 bases and the J gene lost 0 bases, with 13 bases spanning the gap. CDR1 and CDR2 from the germline V gene are MDHEN and SYDVKM. This receptor was identified in a human donor in good health (CMV status not recorded). Some clones in this sample may be carry-over from other donors' samples. V and J are TRBV28 and TRBJ2-6, with D perhaps TRBD1 (6 bases). Sequencing was done on a sample of PBMCs. CDR3: CASSSWTVLSGANVLTF. Here the CDR3 DNA reads TGTGCCAGCAGTTCCTGGACAGTCCTCTCTGGGGCCAACGTCCTGACTTTC.